Many counts were recorded for the clone carrying this TCR beta chain. The data originate from a study of T cells in Graves' hyperthyroidism and ophthalmopathy. Researchers amplified the TCR beta CDR3 regions from RNA transcripts. The HTBI primer set drove a first-round RT-PCR of the TCR CDR3. TCRdb itself ran the multiplex PCR reads through MiXCR, one entry per CDR3 protein. This table has under 300,000 distinct CDR3 sequences, more than 10% appearing once. Trimming took off 2 bases at V and 10 bases at J, with 9 bases between the two ends. The CDR3 contains 12 residues. Germline V gives CDR1 MNHEY, CDR2 SVGEGT.

The TCR was taken from a woman aged 25-40 years with Graves' hyperthyroidism that later progressed to Graves' ophthalmopathy. Sequencing was carried out using blood. V gene TRBV6-2 or TRBV6-3 combines with J gene TRBJ1-5; D ambiguous. Here the CDR3 reads CASSYPGRPQHF. CDR3 nucleotide sequence: TGTGCCAGCAGTTACCCCGGGCGCCCCCAGCATTTT.